One and the same sample provided the 24 T cell receptor beta chains below, sequenced in a study of graft-versus-host responses after intestinal transplantation. These receptors are not linked to any known antigen. Here immunoSEQ multiplex PCR was the method, and the copy in TCRdb shows in-frame clones only, minus some. The sample consists of approximately 110,000 clones, around 94% of them appearing once. Material: unstimulated CD8+ T cells sorted from spleen or lymph node cells, obtained before transplant. The receptor source for this set is a human donor who was the organ donor for an intestinal transplant.

The V call is TRBV19, the J call TRBJ2-7; TRBD2 agrees at 8 bases. V gave up 8 bases and J gave up 0 bases; unmatched junction bases: 9. The CDR3 has 15 residues. Germline V gives CDR1 LNHDA, CDR2 SQIVND (reference sequence). The CDR3 DNA sequence: TGTGCCAGTTCCGAAGCGGGAGAGTCCTCCTACGAGCAGTACTTC. Translating it yields CASSEAGESSYEQYF. Looking up the rest from reference TRBV19 and TRBJ2-7 gives the full variable domain: DGGITQSPKYLFRKEGQNVTLSCEQNLNHDAMYWYRQDPGQGLRLIYYSQIVNDFQKGDIAEGYSVSREKKESFPLTVTSAQKNPTAFYLCASSEAGESSYEQYFGPGTRLTVT.

The rearrangement joins TRBV6-1 to TRBJ1-5; unclear D gene. CDR1 and CDR2 (germline): MNHNS, SASEGT. V dropped 0 bases and J dropped 5 bases, with 11 bases sitting between them. The CDR3 is 15 amino acids. DNA for the CDR3: TGTGCCAGCAGTGAAGCATGGGCAGCACATCAGCCCCAGCATTTT. Encoded protein: CASSEAWAAHQPQHF.

The chain combines TRBV4-1 with TRBJ2-1, with 7 bases that match TRBD2. The V segment lost 1 base and the J segment 0 bases; nucleotides outside the gene matches: 3. CDR3 length equals 16 residues. The germline CDR1 and CDR2 sequences are MGHRA and YSYEKL. Here the CDR3 DNA reads TGCGCCAGCAGCCAAGCGGGGGGTATCTCCTACAATGAGCAGTTCTTC. It codes for CASSQAGGISYNEQFF.

Notes on this clone: It is unclear where the CDR3 begins or ends on the DNA, so no DNA is shown, and the CDR3 is as TCRdb lists it. This sequence joins TRBV19 and TRBJ2-1; no check of the table's D call, TRBD2, against the DNA was made. The CDR3 numbers 15 amino acids, ends counted. The germline CDR1 and CDR2 sequences are LNHDA and SQIVND (reference sequence). The chain's CDR3 is CASSTSGGRADEQFF.

The chain combines TRBV7-2 with TRBJ1-3; D is undetermined. The ends were cut back, 3 bases at V and 4 bases at J, with 13 bases in the middle. Germline V gene sequence: CDR1 SGHTA, CDR2 FQGNSA. CDR3 length: 15 residues. CDR3 residues: CASSLGSYNGNTIYF. The DNA of the CDR3 is TGTGCCAGCAGCTTGGGGTCCTACAACGGAAACACCATATATTTT.

The J gene is TRBJ1-1, the V gene TRBV4-1, with D unclear. V was trimmed by 4 bases and J by 0 bases, leaving 9 bases between them. The length of the CDR3 is 14 residues. Germline V CDR1 and CDR2: MGHRA, YSYEKL. Written as DNA, the CDR3 is TGCGCCAGCAGCCGCGAAGTCATGAACACTGAAGCTTTCTTT. The encoded protein is CASSREVMNTEAFF.

The rearrangement uses TRBV6-6 and TRBJ2-5, with 9 bases aligning to TRBD2. The trim removed 6 bases at V and 5 bases at J, leaving 13 bases unmatched. The CDR3 is 16 residues long. Germline V CDR1 and CDR2: MNHNY, SVGAGI (reference sequence). CDR3 in amino acids: CASSPFIAGEGETQYF. CDR3 DNA sequence: TGTGCCAGCAGCCCCTTCATAGCGGGAGAGGGTGAGACCCAGTACTTC.

The chain uses TRBV6-1 and TRBJ2-2; D might be TRBD1 (6 bases). V lost 7 bases, J lost 3 bases, and 15 bases lay in between. Germline V gene sequence: CDR1 MNHNS, CDR2 SASEGT. The CDR3 loop spans 15 amino acids. Written as DNA, the CDR3 is TGTGCCAGCACGAAAGAGGACAGCTACACCGGGGAGCTGTTTTTT. This translates into CASTKEDSYTGELFF.

The genes are TRBV11-2 and TRBJ1-1, with D unclear. Germline V gene data show CDR1 as SGHAT and CDR2 as FQNNGV. CDR3 size: 13 residues. V was pared by 1 base and J by 1 base, with 4 bases between. The CDR3, as DNA: TGTGCCAGCAGCTTAGCCGGGAACACTGAAGCTTTCTTT. It is translated as CASSLAGNTEAFF.

The rearrangement links TRBV27 to TRBJ1-2; possibly TRBD1 for D (5 bases). Germline CDR1 is MNHEY and CDR2 is SMNVEV (reference sequence). The CDR3 is 16 amino acids. Trimming pared 0 bases from V and 2 bases from J, leaving 13 bases between. The CDR3 loop reads CASSLSFGGKNYGYTF. CDR3 DNA: TGTGCCAGCAGTTTATCGTTTGGGGGAAAGAACTATGGCTACACCTTC.

The genes are TRBV28 and TRBJ2-5; D may be TRBD2 (7 bases). The CDR3 is 15 residues long. The germline CDR1 and CDR2 sequences are MDHEN and SYDVKM. V lost 7 bases and J lost 5, with 20 bases in between. DNA for the CDR3: TGTGCCAGCACACATCTACAGGGAGGGGATGAGACCCAGTACTTC. Amino acid sequence: CASTHLQGGDETQYF.

J is TRBJ2-1 and V is TRBV7-6, with 16 nucleotides matching TRBD2. V lost 5 bases to trimming and J lost 0 bases; unmatched junction nucleotides: 10. CDR1 SGHVS and CDR2 FNYEAQ come from the germline V gene. The CDR3 is made up of 20 amino acids. The CDR3 DNA reads as TGTGCCAGCAGCCCTAACTTGGGACTAGCGGGAGGGAGCTCCTACAATGAGCAGTTCTTC. Protein: CASSPNLGLAGGSSYNEQFF.

The chain has TRBV5-6 and TRBJ2-2; a weak D match, TRBD1 (6 bases). Germline V gene lookup returns CDR1 SGHDT and CDR2 YYEEEE. The CDR3 extends over 16 amino acids. Trimming pared 0 bases from V and 1 base from J, leaving 10 bases between. CDR3 DNA sequence: TGTGCCAGCAGCTTGGGTGCCAGGGGGAACACCGGGGAGCTGTTTTTT. This sequence encodes CASSLGARGNTGELFF.

This rearrangement joins TRBV5-1 to TRBJ1-4; a possible D gene is TRBD1 (5 bases). Looked up from germline, CDR1 is SGHRS and CDR2 is YFSETQ. Deletions cut 4 bases from V and 0 bases from J, with 13 bases between. The CDR3 has 16 residues. CDR3 amino acids: CASSGGTVTTNEKLFF. In nucleotides, the CDR3 is TGCGCCAGCAGCGGGGGGACGGTTACAACTAATGAAAAACTGTTTTTT.

This rearrangement joins TRBV11-2 to TRBJ1-2; D is uncertain. The CDR3 loop spans 14 amino acids. The ends were cut back, 1 base at V and 6 bases at J, with 12 bases in the middle. Germline CDR1 and CDR2: SGHAT and FQNNGV. CDR3 nucleotides: TGTGCCAGCAGCTTAGTCCCGAGTGCGGATGGCTACACCTTC. Its translation is CASSLVPSADGYTF.

This chain joins TRBV30 and TRBJ1-1; D call uncertain. The CDR3 is 13 residues long. Germline values: CDR1 GTSNPN, CDR2 SVGIG (reference sequence). V shed 0 bases and J shed 2 bases, with 7 bases lying between them. The CDR3 sequence is CAWSVRDNTEAFF. The CDR3 nucleotides read TGTGCCTGGAGTGTACGAGATAACACTGAAGCTTTCTTT.

The chain has TRBV7-2 and TRBJ2-7, with 8 bases identical to TRBD2. The CDR3 extends over 14 amino acids. V was clipped by 5 bases and J by 1 base; unmatched bases: 4. Germline CDR1 is SGHTA and CDR2 is FQGNSA. CDR3 bases: TGTGCCAGCAGCCCGGGACTAGGGTCCTACGAGCAGTACTTC. Amino acids: CASSPGLGSYEQYF.

CDR3 nucleotides: TGTGCCAGCAGTTTACAGGCCAGGGGGGAATATGGCTACACCTTC. Translated: CASSLQARGEYGYTF. The rearrangement uses TRBV27 and TRBJ1-2; TRBD1 aligns across 7 bases. CDR3 length: 15 amino acids. The germline CDR1 and CDR2 sequences are MNHEY and SMNVEV (reference sequence). With V trimmed by 2 bases and J by 5 bases, 8 bases remained unmatched.

The V call is TRBV5-4, the J call TRBJ2-3, with D unresolved. Germline CDR1 and CDR2: SGHNT and YYREEE (reference sequence). The V end was cut by 5 bases, the J end by 2 bases, with 18 bases between. CDR3 size: 16 residues. This CDR3 reads CASRSIGVRNTDTQYF. The CDR3 bases are TGTGCCAGCAGAAGTATAGGTGTAAGGAACACAGATACGCAGTATTTT.

The V and J genes are TRBV6-6 and TRBJ2-2; TRBD1 agrees at 10 bases. CDR3 length: 14 residues. CDR1 and CDR2 (germline): MNHNY, SVGAGI (reference sequence). With V trimmed by 4 bases and J by 8 bases, 4 bases remained unmatched. CDR3 region: CASSSRQGAGELFF. CDR3 nucleotides: TGTGCCAGCAGTTCCCGACAGGGGGCAGGGGAGCTGTTTTTT.

V usage is TRBV7-9 and J usage is TRBJ2-1; D perhaps matches TRBD2 (5 bases). This CDR3 is built from 12 residues. V was cut by 5 bases and J by 7 bases, with 9 bases left in between. The V gene's germline CDR1 is SEHNR and CDR2 FQNEAQ (reference sequence). CDR3 nucleotide sequence: TGTGCCAGCAGCAAAACGGGAAATGAGCAGTTCTTC. It encodes CASSKTGNEQFF.

On this clone: Compared with germline, one end of the junction differs, possibly owing to a read error. Other DNA sequences in the same sample also yield this CDR3. This sequence joins TRBV11-2 and TRBJ2-7, with 11 nucleotides matching TRBD2. The germline V gene encodes CDR1 SGHAT and CDR2 FQNNGV. The CDR3 is made up of 18 amino acids. In nucleotides, the CDR3 is TGTGCCAGCAGTTTAGGGCTAGCGGGAGGTTGGCGAACCTACGAGCAGTACTTC. Translation: CASSLGLAGGWRTYEQYF.

This clone was found once. The rearrangement joins TRBV9 to TRBJ2-7; D unclear. CDR1 and CDR2 from the germline V gene are SGDLS and YYNGEE. There are 12 residues in the CDR3. The germline V and J ends were trimmed by 3 bases and 5 bases, with 9 bases remaining between them. CDR3 amino acids: CASSGPSNEQYF. CDR3 DNA sequence: TGTGCCAGCAGCGGCCCCTCTAACGAGCAGTACTTC.

The chain links TRBV19 to TRBJ2-1; weak D call: TRBD1 (5 bases). The CDR3 loop spans 15 amino acids. The V end lost 0 bases, the J end lost 7 bases, and 13 bases lay between the germline ends. Germline lookup yields CDR1 LNHDA and CDR2 SQIVND (reference sequence). The CDR3 coding sequence is TGTGCCAGTAGTATAGAGGGCTCCAGGGCAAATGAGCAGTTCTTC. Protein sequence: CASSIEGSRANEQFF. Full variable domain (rest looked up from reference TRBV19 and TRBJ2-1): DGGITQSPKYLFRKEGQNVTLSCEQNLNHDAMYWYRQDPGQGLRLIYYSQIVNDFQKGDIAEGYSVSREKKESFPLTVTSAQKNPTAFYLCASSIEGSRANEQFFGPGTRLTVL.